Each of the 8 T cell receptor beta chains below was sequenced from the same sample in a study of blood T cells in healthy people across ages. Through a sample-barcoded 5' primer and a J-beta primer mix, a second PCR was run for roughly 7 to 11 cycles. TCRdb called the 5' RACE reads again in MiXCR, with one record for every CDR3 protein. The repertoire consists of some 920,000 distinct CDR3 sequences, with about 51% occurring once and the leading ten covering 20% to 25%. Specimen: blood. The origin of the receptors is a woman aged 55-70 years in good health.

This clonotype turned up a few times. The gene calls are TRBV28 and TRBJ1-2; maybe TRBD1 (5 bases). This CDR3 is built from 14 residues. Trimming removed 5 bases from V and 3 bases from J, with 13 bases in between. Germline-derived CDR1 and CDR2 are MDHEN and SYDVKM. CDR3 DNA: TGTGCCAGCAGTATACGGAGGGGCCACTATGGCTACACCTTC. This codes for CASSIRRGHYGYTF.

The CDR3 is CASSVHETDTQYF. As DNA, the CDR3 is TGTGCCAGCAGCGTCCATGAGACGGATACGCAGTATTTT. This chain links TRBV9 with TRBJ2-3; no firm D call. The CDR3 contains 13 residues. The germline V gene has CDR1 SGDLS and CDR2 YYNGEE. V lost 2 bases to trimming and J lost 6 bases, with 10 bases between them.

The CDR3 protein is CASSQAPPRAFF. Written as DNA, the CDR3 is TGTGCCAGCAGCCAAGCGCCCCCGCGGGCTTTCTTT. The chain is built from TRBV3-1 and TRBJ1-1; no firm D call. Trimming removed 1 base from V and 11 bases from J, with 11 bases in between. Germline CDR1 is LGHDT and CDR2 is YNNKEL (reference sequence). This CDR3 contains 12 residues.

In this sample, this clonotype turned up a few times. The V gene is TRBV7-2, the J gene TRBJ2-7, with 7 positions matching TRBD1. Germline V lookup: CDR1 SGHTA, CDR2 FQGNSA. With V trimmed by 4 bases and J by 2 bases, 11 bases remained unmatched. The length of the CDR3 is 16 residues. The chain's CDR3 is CASSSRRQGRPYEQYF. The DNA for the CDR3 is TGTGCCAGCAGCTCACGAAGACAGGGTAGGCCCTACGAGCAGTACTTC.

Concerning this clonotype itself: Just one base apart from a much larger clone, this may be a read error. The J gene is TRBJ2-4, the V gene TRBV28; 11 bases map to TRBD2. Judging by the DNA end, TRBJ2-7 fits better; the J call may be wrong. The germline V gene encodes CDR1 MDHEN and CDR2 SYDVKM. CDR3 length: 15 amino acids. DNA of the CDR3: TGTGCCAGCAGCCAAACTAGCGGGGGTACCGACGAGCAGTACTTC. Its protein is CASSQTSGGTDEQYF.

The gene calls are TRBV20-1 and TRBJ2-1, with 7 bases lining up with TRBD1. V trimming: 5 bases; J trimming: 15 bases; junction bases outside the gene matches: 7. This CDR3 has 10 amino acids. Germline V gene data show CDR1 as DFQATT and CDR2 as SNEGSKA (reference sequence). The chain's CDR3 is CSARDSQTFF. In DNA form, the CDR3 reads TGCAGTGCTCGGGACAGCCAAACGTTCTTC.

The rearrangement joins TRBV29-1 to TRBJ2-1; no clear D. The V and J ends lost 5 bases and 9 bases respectively, with 20 bases between them. The V gene's germline CDR1 is SQVTM and CDR2 ANQGSEA. The CDR3 has 14 amino acids. CDR3 coding DNA: TGCAGCGTTAAACCCGCCTTATTGGTGGGTGAGCAGTTCTTC. The encoded protein is CSVKPALLVGEQFF.

This clonotype was observed a handful of times. This chain connects TRBV29-1 to TRBJ2-7; tentative D call: TRBD1 (6 bases). The CDR3 extends over 14 amino acids. Trimming took off 2 bases at V and 2 bases at J, with 13 bases between the two ends. The germline gives CDR1 SQVTM, CDR2 ANQGSEA. In nucleotides, the CDR3 is TGCAGCGTTGAACCCCGAACAGGGACCTACGAGCAGTACTTC. This translates into CSVEPRTGTYEQYF.